This TCR beta chain derives from a study of patients and donors after allogeneic stem cell transplantation. TCRdb processed the RT-PCR reads anew with MiXCR; each CDR3 protein has one entry. This sample has approximately 140,000 distinct CDR3 sequences, with 30% to 45% found just once. This CDR3 comprises 13 residues. Per germline, CDR1 SGHRS and CDR2 YFSETQ. V gave up 7 bases and J gave up 5 bases, with 15 bases separating them. Sample: blood, either unsorted or a sorted T cell fraction (not recorded which). The clonotype was recovered from a human donor who was either an allogeneic HSCT recipient or a stem cell or donor lymphocyte infusion donor (not recorded which). It is not recorded whose cells these are; they may come from a transplant donor. This chain joins TRBV5-1 and TRBJ1-2; possible D gene TRBD1, 6 bases. This CDR3 is CASSGDRIYGYTF. The CDR3 coding sequence is TGCGCCAGCTCGGGAGACAGGATTTATGGCTACACCTTC.